Detailed here is one TCR beta chain. Its antigen remains unknown. Data came from immunoSEQ multiplex PCR; TCRdb stores just in-frame clones and leaves some out. The sample includes about 110,000 clones, around nine tenths of them seen just once. The sample comes from a study of T cell responses to AZD1222 COVID-19 vaccine. Study-wide results and limits: Close to half of spike-specific TCRs reportedly recognize unmutated variant regions.

V was cut by 4 bases and J by 3 bases, with 12 bases left in between. CDR3 length: 15 amino acids. Germline loops: CDR1 MNHEY, CDR2 SVGAGI. This TCR was recovered from an adult in good health. The source material was peripheral blood, sampled on day 0 of AZD1222 vaccination. The chain employs TRBV6-5 and TRBJ2-2; D might be TRBD2 (6 bases). Written as DNA, the CDR3 is TGTGCCAGCAGTTGGGGGGACTCCCACACCGGGGAGCTGTTTTTT. Translating it yields CASSWGDSHTGELFF.